This T cell receptor beta chain was sequenced during a study of CXCR3-negative and CXCR3-positive naive CD8 T cells. About the study: Sequencing yielded around 150 million TRB reads, roughly 1.5 +/- 0.3 million per library. General observations from the study: Higher TRB CDR3 hydrophobicity marked CXCR3-positive naive cells relative to CXCR3-negative naive cells.

CDR1 SGHAT and CDR2 FQNNGV come from the germline V gene. The CDR3 covers 14 residues. The study made its TRB cDNA libraries by 5' RACE, adding UMI labels. TCRdb reprocessed the 5' RACE reads, with one entry per CDR3 protein and no DNA. The ten most abundant clones cover 0.45% to 0.55% of a sample with about 150,000 distinct CDR3 sequences. As concerns this clonotype: What it binds is unknown.

The sequence derives from a human donor in good health. Some clones in this sample may be carry-over from other donors' samples. V is TRBV11-2 and J is TRBJ2-1; lacking DNA, the TRBD2 call made by TCRdb goes unchecked. Sequencing was performed on naive CXCR3+ CD8+ T cells from blood. The subset here: CD45RO-CCR7+CD27+CD95- naive CD8+ T cells expressing CXCR3 (TNR3+). Here the CDR3 reads CASSPQLAGVEQFF.